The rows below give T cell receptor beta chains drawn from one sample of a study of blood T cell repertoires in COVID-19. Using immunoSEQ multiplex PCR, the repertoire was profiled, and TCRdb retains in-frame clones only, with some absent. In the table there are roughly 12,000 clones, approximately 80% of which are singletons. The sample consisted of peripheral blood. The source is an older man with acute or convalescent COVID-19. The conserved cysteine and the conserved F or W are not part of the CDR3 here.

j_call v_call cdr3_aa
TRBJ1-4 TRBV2 ASTRVRSNEKLF
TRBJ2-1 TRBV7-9 ASSFTRDRGLLQF
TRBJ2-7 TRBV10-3 AISSRAGRKLGGGVYEQY
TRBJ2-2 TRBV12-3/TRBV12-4 ASRETNTGELF
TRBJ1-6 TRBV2 ASSDLRDSSPLH
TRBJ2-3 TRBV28 ASSSLVHTQY
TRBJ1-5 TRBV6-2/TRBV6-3 ASSYSPPGNQPQH
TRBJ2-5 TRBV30 AWSVRGGETQY
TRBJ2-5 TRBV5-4 ASSSRSAQETQY
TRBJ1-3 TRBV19 ASSRQFPSGNTIY
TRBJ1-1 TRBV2 ASRTGQGAQAF
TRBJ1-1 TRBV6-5 ASRQGWSTEAF
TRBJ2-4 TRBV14 ASSQDRGLGVKNIQY
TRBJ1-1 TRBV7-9 ASSRDYTVDAF
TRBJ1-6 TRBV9 ASSVGLVVREDSPLH
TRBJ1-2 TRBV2 ASSDSDRGYSGYT
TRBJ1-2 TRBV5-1 ASSFGGSNYGYT
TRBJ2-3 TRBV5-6 ASSLRGGADTQY
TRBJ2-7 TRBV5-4 ASSLPEGEQY
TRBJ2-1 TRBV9 ASSPILGRYNEQF
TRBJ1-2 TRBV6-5 ASENRGANYGYT
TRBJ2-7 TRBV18 ASSPTGTGTSEQY
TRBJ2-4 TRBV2 ASSGTLEWRAKNIQY
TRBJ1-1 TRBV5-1 ASSSGQMNTEAF
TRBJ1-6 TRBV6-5 ASSYSQGANSPLH